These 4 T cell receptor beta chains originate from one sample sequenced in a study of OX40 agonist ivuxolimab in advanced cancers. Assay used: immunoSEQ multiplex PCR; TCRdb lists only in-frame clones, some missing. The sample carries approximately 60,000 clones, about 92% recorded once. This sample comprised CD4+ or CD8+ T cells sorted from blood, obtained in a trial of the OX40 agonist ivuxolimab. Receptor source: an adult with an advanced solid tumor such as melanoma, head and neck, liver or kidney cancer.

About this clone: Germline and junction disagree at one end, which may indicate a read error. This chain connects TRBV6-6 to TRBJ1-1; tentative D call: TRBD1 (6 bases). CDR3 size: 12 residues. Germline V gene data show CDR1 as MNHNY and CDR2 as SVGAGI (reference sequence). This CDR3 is CASSYGRGYEAF. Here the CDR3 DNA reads TGTGCCAGCAGTTACGGCAGGGGATACGAGGCGTTT.

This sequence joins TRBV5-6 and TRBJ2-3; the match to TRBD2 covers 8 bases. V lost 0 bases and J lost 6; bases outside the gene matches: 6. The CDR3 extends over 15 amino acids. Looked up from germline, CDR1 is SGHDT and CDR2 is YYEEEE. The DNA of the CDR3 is TGTGCCAGCAGCTTGGCGGGGGGGACGGTGGATACGCAGTATTTT. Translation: CASSLAGGTVDTQYF.

CDR3 sequence reads: CSANQGDRQFF. In DNA form, the CDR3 reads TGCAGTGCTAACCAGGGAGACCGACAGTTCTTC. This chain uses TRBV20-1 with TRBJ2-1, with D perhaps assigned TRBD1 or TRBD2 (5 bases each). CDR3 length: 11 amino acids. V was shortened by 4 bases and J by 13 bases, with 14 bases between the two germline ends. The germline V gene encodes CDR1 DFQATT and CDR2 SNEGSKA (reference sequence).

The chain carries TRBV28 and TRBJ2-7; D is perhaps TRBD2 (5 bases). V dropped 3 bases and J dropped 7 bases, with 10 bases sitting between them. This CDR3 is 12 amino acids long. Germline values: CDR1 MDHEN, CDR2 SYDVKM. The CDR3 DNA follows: TGTGCCAGCAGTTTTCGTGGGAGTGAGCAGTACTTC. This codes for CASSFRGSEQYF.